This T cell receptor beta chain was sequenced during a study of cytomegalovirus exposure and HLA in healthy donors. The V end was cut by 2 bases, the J end by 3 bases, with 14 bases between. This CDR3 has 15 residues. CDR1 SGDLS and CDR2 YYNGEE come from the germline V gene. Whole-study results and caveats: HLA-A and HLA-B allele assignments for most subjects were reportedly predicted accurately using TCR beta sequences. Highly shared variants forming one cluster were likely a sequencing artifact.

A word on this clone: The antigen is not known.

Primers for the PCR totalled 60 Vbeta and 13 Jbeta. Using immunoSEQ multiplex PCR, the repertoire was profiled, and TCRdb retains in-frame clones only, with some absent. The sample contains under 200,000 clones, 80% of which appear only once. The genes are TRBV9 and TRBJ1-1; D is unclear. Sample: PBMCs. The sequence was obtained from a man aged 25-40 years in good health and CMV-seronegative. The CDR3 here is CASSVTGNDHTEAFF. For the CDR3, the DNA is TGTGCCAGCAGCGTGACGGGAAACGACCACACTGAAGCTTTCTTT.